These 16 T cell receptor beta chains originate from one sample sequenced in a study of vaccination effects on CD4 cells after COVID-19. Some clones are missing from TCRdb's copy, which holds only in-frame ones; the method was immunoSEQ multiplex PCR. The sample records about 22,000 clones, less than 85% being singletons. ViraFEST expansion of antigen-specific CD4+ T cells with viral peptide pools preceded sequencing. Culturing for roughly 9 days preceded CD4+ T cell isolation. Confirmation by PCR established that the person had SARS-CoV-2 infection between March and December 2020. What these receptors recognize is not known. The sample here was CD4+ T cells from PBMCs cultured with SARS-CoV-2 spike peptides, taken before COVID-19 vaccination. The receptors stem from a human donor who had a prior SARS-CoV-2 infection.

The chain has TRBV7-6 and TRBJ2-3, with D possibly being TRBD2 (5 bases). The V end was cut by 3 bases, the J end by 6 bases, with 19 bases between. CDR1 is SGHVS and CDR2 is FNYEAQ in the germline V gene. The CDR3 has 16 residues. Written as DNA, the CDR3 is TGTGCCAGCAGCTTCAGCGGCGGGCCTAACGCGGATACGCAGTATTTT. It is translated as CASSFSGGPNADTQYF.

The chain recombines TRBV6-5 with TRBJ1-2, with 9 bases lining up with TRBD1. V lost 0 bases and J lost 2; bases outside the gene matches: 1. The CDR3 is 15 residues long. In germline, CDR1 is MNHEY, CDR2 SVGAGI. In DNA form, the CDR3 reads TGTGCCAGCAGTTACTCGACAGGGGGAAACTATGGCTACACCTTC. This codes for CASSYSTGGNYGYTF.

J is TRBJ2-3 and V is TRBV2, with 14 bases fitting TRBD2. The CDR3 length is 17 residues. CDR1 and CDR2 (germline): SNHLY, FYNNEI. V gave up 6 bases and J gave up 2 bases; unmatched junction bases: 7. The CDR3 DNA sequence: TGTGCCAGCAGCCGGACTAGCGGGGGGACCAACACAGATACGCAGTATTTT. Translated: CASSRTSGGTNTDTQYF.

This rearrangement joins TRBV5-1 to TRBJ1-2, with D uncertain. In germline, CDR1 is SGHRS, CDR2 YFSETQ. V lost 5 bases and J lost 3, with 17 bases in between. CDR3 length: 15 amino acids. The CDR3 protein is CASSLRPISHYGYTF. In DNA, the CDR3 is TGCGCCAGCAGTTTAAGACCGATATCCCACTATGGCTACACCTTC.

The count of this clone is one. The rearrangement uses TRBV6-2 or TRBV6-3 and TRBJ2-1, with 7 bases fitting TRBD2. CDR3 length equals 18 residues. V lost 5 bases and J lost 1; bases outside the gene matches: 14. CDR1 and CDR2 (germline): MNHEY, SVGEGT. The DNA for the CDR3 is TGTGCCAGCAGTCGCGGCGCTAGCGGTCTGGCATCCTACAATGAGCAGTTCTTC. This translates into CASSRGASGLASYNEQFF.

The chain couples TRBV30 to TRBJ2-1; possible D gene TRBD1, 5 bases. The CDR3 extends over 15 amino acids. The germline gives CDR1 GTSNPN, CDR2 SVGIG (reference sequence). V gave up 0 bases and J gave up 6 bases, with 15 bases separating them. CDR3 DNA: TGTGCCTGGAGTGTATGGGGCGGTAGCCGCAATGAGCAGTTCTTC. Its protein product is CAWSVWGGSRNEQFF.

This clone was detected only a few times. This chain joins TRBV19 and TRBJ2-2; TRBD1 aligns across 9 bases. This CDR3 comprises 15 residues. The germline V gene encodes CDR1 LNHDA and CDR2 SQIVND (reference sequence). The trim removed 4 bases at V and 4 bases at J, leaving 4 bases unmatched. The CDR3 loop reads CASSRDRGSTGELFF. The CDR3 nucleotides read TGTGCCAGTAGTAGAGACAGGGGGTCCACCGGGGAGCTGTTTTTT.

The rearrangement joins TRBV3-1 (or the pseudogene TRBV3-2) to TRBJ1-1, with 7 bases matching TRBD1. The CDR3 covers 14 residues. V dropped 1 base and J dropped 7; count of bases not matched to a gene: 6. The germline CDR1 and CDR2 sequences are LGHDT and YNNKEL (reference sequence). CDR3: CASSQVGQLYEAFF. As DNA, the CDR3 is TGTGCCAGCAGCCAAGTGGGACAGCTTTATGAAGCTTTCTTT.

The gene calls are TRBV11-2 and TRBJ2-1; 10 positions match TRBD2. The V segment lost 3 bases and the J segment 0 bases; nucleotides outside the gene matches: 8. Germline V gene lookup returns CDR1 SGHAT and CDR2 FQNNGV. This CDR3 comprises 18 residues. The CDR3 DNA follows: TGTGCCAGCAGCTTGCGAATCTTAGCGGGAGGCTCCTACAATGAGCAGTTCTTC. Translating gives CASSLRILAGGSYNEQFF.

V and J are TRBV6-2 or TRBV6-3 and TRBJ2-7, with D perhaps matching TRBD2 (6 bases). Germline loops: CDR1 MNHEY, CDR2 SVGEGT. Trimming removed 4 bases from V and 3 bases from J, with 16 bases in between. The CDR3 consists of 15 residues. The CDR3, as DNA: TGTGCCAGCAGTTTAAGCGGGTCAAATTACTACGAGCAGTACTTC. Amino acids: CASSLSGSNYYEQYF.

V and J are TRBV5-1 and TRBJ2-7; D ambiguous. The CDR3 spans 16 residues. V was shortened by 0 bases and J by 2 bases, with 15 bases between the two germline ends. From germline, CDR1 is SGHRS and CDR2 YFSETQ. This CDR3 is CASSLDSQIKPYEQYF. The CDR3 DNA sequence: TGCGCCAGCAGCTTGGACAGCCAAATTAAGCCCTACGAGCAGTACTTC.

The rearrangement joins TRBV12-5 to TRBJ2-3; D remains unclear. The CDR3 spans 12 residues. From germline, CDR1 is LGHNT and CDR2 FRNRAP. V lost 7 bases to trimming and J lost 1 base, with 6 bases between them. Here the CDR3 DNA reads TGTGCTAGTGCGTGGGGCACAGATACGCAGTATTTT. Translated: CASAWGTDTQYF.

The chain combines TRBV12-5 with TRBJ1-6, with a weak D call TRBD1 (6 bases). The germline V gene has CDR1 LGHNT and CDR2 FRNRAP. V lost 7 bases to trimming and J lost 5 bases, with 12 bases between them. This CDR3 spans 14 amino acids. CDR3 amino acids: CASAKDSHNSPLHF. CDR3 nucleotide sequence: TGTGCTAGTGCCAAGGACAGCCATAATTCACCCCTCCACTTT. The whole variable domain, filled in from reference TRBV12-5 and TRBJ1-6, reads DARVTQTPRHKVTEMGQEVTMRCQPILGHNTVFWYRQTMMQGLELLAYFRNRAPLDDSGMPKDRFSAEMPDATLATLKIQPSEPRDSAVYFCASAKDSHNSPLHFGNGTRLTVT.

V and J are TRBV5-1 and TRBJ2-5; 13 bases map to TRBD2. This CDR3 is 16 amino acids long. J gave up 1 base and V 2 bases, and 2 bases lay outside the gene matches. The germline gives CDR1 SGHRS, CDR2 YFSETQ. CDR3 protein: CASSLGTSGVQETQYF. The DNA of the CDR3 is TGCGCCAGCAGCTTAGGGACTAGCGGGGTCCAAGAGACCCAGTACTTC. The variable domain in full, with the rest retrieved from reference TRBV5-1 and TRBJ2-5, is KAGVTQTPRYLIKTRGQQVTLSCSPISGHRSVSWYQQTPGQGLQFLFEYFSETQRNKGNFPGRFSGRQFSNSRSEMNVSTLELGDSALYLCASSLGTSGVQETQYFGPGTRLLVL.

This clone was found a few times. The chain links TRBV5-4 to TRBJ1-1, with 11 bases matching TRBD1. V trimming: 5 bases; J trimming: 3 bases; junction bases outside the gene matches: 3. The CDR3 runs to 14 residues. Germline V gene lookup returns CDR1 SGHNT and CDR2 YYREEE (reference sequence). This chain's CDR3 is CASSRGQGDTEAFF. The CDR3 nucleotides are TGTGCCAGCAGTCGGGGACAGGGGGACACTGAAGCTTTCTTT.

This sequence joins TRBV2 and TRBJ1-1; D unresolved. This CDR3 comprises 15 residues. The germline gives CDR1 SNHLY, CDR2 FYNNEI. Trimming removed 4 bases at V and 3 bases at J, with 15 bases between. The CDR3 bases are TGTGCCAGCAGTGTGTATAAGGTTATCGACACTGAAGCTTTCTTT. Translated: CASSVYKVIDTEAFF.